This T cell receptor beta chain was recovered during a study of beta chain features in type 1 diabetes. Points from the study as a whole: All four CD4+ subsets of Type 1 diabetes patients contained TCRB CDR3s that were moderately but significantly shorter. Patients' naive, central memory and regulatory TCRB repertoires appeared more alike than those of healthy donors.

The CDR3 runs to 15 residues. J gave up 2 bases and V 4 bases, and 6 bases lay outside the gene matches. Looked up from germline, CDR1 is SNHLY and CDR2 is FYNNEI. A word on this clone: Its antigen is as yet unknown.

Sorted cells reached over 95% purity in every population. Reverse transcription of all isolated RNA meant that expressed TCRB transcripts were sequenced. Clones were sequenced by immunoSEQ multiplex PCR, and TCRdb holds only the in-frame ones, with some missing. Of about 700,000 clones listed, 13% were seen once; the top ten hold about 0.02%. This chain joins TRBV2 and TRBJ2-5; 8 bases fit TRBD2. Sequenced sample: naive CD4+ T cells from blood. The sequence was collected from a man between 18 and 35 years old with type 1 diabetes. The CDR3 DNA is TGTGCCAGCAGTGCCGAGCGGGGGTCACAAGAGACCCAGTACTTC. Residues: CASSAERGSQETQYF.